A selection of T cell receptor beta chains follows, all from one sample in a study of blood T cells in healthy people across ages. TCRdb re-called the 5' RACE reads through MiXCR, storing one row per CDR3 protein. This repertoire shows 780,000 or so distinct CDR3 sequences, 56% found once; its top ten account for 20% to 30%. The sample comprised blood. The receptors were gathered from a man in his forties in good health. The CDR3 runs from the conserved cysteine through the conserved F or W. The D gene is left open where the match is weak. Size is omitted from some rows. Given values are once, few, many or a class for expanded clones.

length	V	D	size	J	CDR3	DNA
14	TRBV7-2	NA	once	TRBJ2-3	CASSGTPGTDTQYF	TGTGCCAGCAGCGGGACTCCCGGTACAGATACGCAGTATTTT
16	TRBV5-4	TRBD2	NA	TRBJ2-5	CASSGTGTSGRETQYF	TGTGCCAGCAGCGGGACCGGGACTAGCGGTCGAGAGACCCAGTACTTC
16	TRBV28	TRBD2	NA	TRBJ2-7	CASSFSYGRASYEQYF	TGTGCCAGCAGTTTCTCTTACGGGAGGGCCTCCTACGAGCAGTACTTC
15	TRBV7-2	TRBD2	NA	TRBJ2-7	CAGSLGLAGRYEQYF	TGTGCCGGCAGCTTAGGGCTAGCGGGGAGATACGAGCAGTACTTC
13	TRBV6-5	NA	few	TRBJ2-7	CASGRTTNYEQYF	TGTGCCAGCGGGCGGACCACCAACTACGAGCAGTACTTC
16	TRBV7-2	TRBD2	NA	TRBJ2-3	CASSSASGGRLGTQYF	TGTGCCAGCAGCTCGGCGTCGGGGGGAAGGTTAGGTACGCAGTATTTT
14	TRBV10-3	NA	NA	TRBJ1-2	CAISALPRNYGYTF	TGTGCCATCAGTGCCCTCCCGCGGAACTATGGCTACACCTTC
16	TRBV5-1	NA	few	TRBJ2-6	CASSLAQHSGANVLTF	TGCGCCAGCAGCTTGGCACAGCACTCTGGGGCCAACGTCCTGACTTTC
15	TRBV6-2/TRBV6-3	NA	NA	TRBJ2-1	CASSWWNGGSNEQFF	TGTGCCAGCAGTTGGTGGAACGGAGGGTCCAATGAGCAGTTCTTC
16	TRBV4-2	TRBD2	NA	TRBJ2-7	CASSPLTSGGDNEQYF	TGTGCCAGCAGCCCCCTGACTAGCGGGGGGGACAATGAGCAGTACTTC
13	TRBV9	NA	NA	TRBJ1-2	CASSVGPGYGYTF	TGTGCCAGCAGCGTAGGTCCAGGGTATGGCTACACCTTC
15	TRBV5-6	NA	NA	TRBJ1-5	CASSAGTSSNQPQHF	TGTGCCAGCAGCGCTGGGACAAGTAGCAATCAGCCCCAGCATTTT
13	TRBV5-4	NA	NA	TRBJ2-3	CASKDVLTDTQYF	TGTGCCAGCAAAGACGTACTCACAGATACGCAGTATTTT
13	TRBV20-1	NA	NA	TRBJ2-7	CSAPGQSSYEQYF	TGCAGTGCCCCGGGACAATCGTCCTACGAGCAGTACTTC
16	TRBV28	NA	NA	TRBJ2-2	CASSVKGGARIGELFF	TGTGCCAGCAGCGTAAAGGGGGGGGCCAGGATCGGGGAGCTGTTTTTT
12	TRBV5-1	NA	NA	TRBJ2-3	CASSLGTGTQYF	TGCGCCAGCAGCTTGGGTACAGGGACGCAGTATTTT
15	TRBV7-2	NA	NA	TRBJ1-4	CASSTRTGEGEKLFF	TGTGCCAGCAGCACTCGGACGGGAGAGGGTGAAAAGCTGTTTTTT
18	TRBV28	TRBD1	NA	TRBJ2-7	CAGSLRWTGWRGSYEQYF	TGTGCCGGCAGTTTACGATGGACAGGGTGGCGCGGATCCTACGAGCAGTACTTC
14	TRBV20-1	TRBD1	once	TRBJ2-1	CSAKRDRVWYEQFF	TGCAGTGCTAAGCGGGACAGGGTTTGGTATGAGCAGTTCTTC
13	TRBV20-1	TRBD2	NA	TRBJ2-1	CSARAIAGSGEFF	TGCAGTGCTAGAGCCATAGCGGGATCTGGGGAGTTCTTC
13	TRBV10-3	NA	few	TRBJ1-2	CAISADSNYGYTF	TGTGCCATCAGCGCCGACAGTAACTATGGCTACACCTTC
17	TRBV29-1	NA	NA	TRBJ1-2	CSAKNDFPDWGSYGYTF	TGCAGCGCAAAAAACGACTTCCCGGACTGGGGTAGCTATGGCTACACCTTC
13	TRBV15	NA	NA	TRBJ1-2	CATSRVRVAGYTF	TGTGCCACCAGCAGAGTGAGGGTGGCCGGCTACACCTTC
14	TRBV12-3/TRBV12-4	NA	NA	TRBJ1-4	CASKRRDGDEKLFF	TGTGCCAGCAAGCGCCGGGACGGGGATGAAAAACTGTTTTTT
15	TRBV20-1	TRBD2	few	TRBJ2-1	CSAREGLADYNEQFF	TGCAGTGCTAGAGAGGGACTAGCGGATTACAATGAGCAGTTCTTC
17	TRBV7-2	TRBD2	few	TRBJ2-3	CASSLLLGRGGTDTQYF	TGTGCCAGCAGCTTATTGTTAGGGCGGGGGGGAACAGATACGCAGTATTTT
12	TRBV20-1	TRBD1	NA	TRBJ2-4	CSARGDSGEQYF	TGCAGTGCTAGGGGGGACAGTGGTGAGCAGTACTTC
13	TRBV20-1	TRBD1	once	TRBJ2-5	CSASRTGQETQYF	TGCAGTGCATCCAGGACAGGTCAAGAGACCCAGTACTTC
13	TRBV7-8	NA	NA	TRBJ2-3	CASSPLFTDTQYF	TGTGCCAGCAGCCCCCTGTTCACAGATACGCAGTATTTT
18	TRBV20-1	TRBD2	NA	TRBJ2-7	CSARGSSGRATFLYEQYF	TGCAGTGCTCGGGGATCTAGCGGGAGGGCCACGTTTCTCTACGAGCAGTACTTC
12	TRBV6-1	NA	NA	TRBJ2-7	CASNPGTYEQYF	TGTGCCAGCAACCCCGGGACCTACGAGCAGTACTTC
14	TRBV11-1	TRBD1	NA	TRBJ2-1	CASSGRQGYNEQFF	TGTGCCAGCAGCGGTAGACAGGGATACAATGAGCAGTTCTTC
17	TRBV5-1	NA	NA	TRBJ2-6	CASSAYGLLSGANVLTF	TGCGCCAGCAGCGCATACGGCCTTCTCTCTGGGGCCAACGTCCTGACTTTC
15	TRBV5-1	NA	once	TRBJ1-1	CASSLGTQSTTEAFF	TGCGCCAGCAGCTTGGGTACACAGTCGACCACTGAAGCTTTCTTT
15	TRBV28	NA	NA	TRBJ1-6	CASSLPAAYNSPLHF	TGTGCCAGCAGTTTGCCAGCCGCCTATAATTCACCCCTCCACTTT
14	TRBV28	NA	NA	TRBJ2-5	CASTQRRVTMEQYF	TGTGCCAGCACCCAAAGGAGGGTGACTATGGAGCAGTACTTC
15	TRBV20-1	NA	once	TRBJ2-5	CSAPSARVVQETQYF	TGCAGTGCTCCCTCGGCCAGGGTCGTCCAGGAGACCCAGTACTTC
17	TRBV12-3/TRBV12-4	TRBD1	NA	TRBJ1-2	CASSLGGQGAKNYGYTF	TGTGCCAGCAGTTTAGGGGGACAGGGGGCGAAAAACTATGGCTACACCTTC
14	TRBV2	NA	few	TRBJ2-1	CASLLRVGYNEQFF	TGTGCCAGCCTTTTGAGGGTTGGGTACAATGAGCAGTTCTTC
16	TRBV12-3/TRBV12-4	TRBD1	NA	TRBJ2-4	CASSPLGGAAKNIQYF	TGTGCCAGCAGCCCACTAGGGGGCGCGGCCAAAAACATTCAGTACTTC
16	TRBV5-1	NA	few	TRBJ2-7	CASSFGSSGTPYEQYF	TGCGCCAGCAGCTTTGGTTCGTCCGGGACACCCTACGAGCAGTACTTC
17	TRBV7-8	TRBD2	NA	TRBJ2-5	CASSLGTGGYAVETQYF	TGTGCCAGCAGCTTAGGGACGGGAGGGTATGCGGTGGAGACCCAGTACTTC